What follows is one T cell receptor (beta chain) and its context. This sample is part of a study of T cell changes during pregnancy in multiple sclerosis. Method: immunoSEQ multiplex PCR; TCRdb's copy keeps in-frame clones and lacks some. The sample shows 90,000 or so clones, around 93% of them seen only once. The source material was PBMCs, sampled in the first trimester of pregnancy. This sequence was found in a female donor in good health, serving as a control in a pregnancy study. Some clones in this sample may be carry-over from other donors' samples.

CDR3 in DNA: TGTGCCTGGAGTGCAGACATGAACACTGAAGCTTTCTTT. Encoded protein: CAWSADMNTEAFF. This sequence joins TRBV30 and TRBJ1-1, with unresolved D. The CDR3 has 13 amino acids. The V end was cut by 1 base, the J end by 0 bases, with 6 bases between. Germline V gene sequence: CDR1 GTSNPN, CDR2 SVGIG (reference sequence).